Each of the 26 T cell receptor beta chains below was sequenced from the same sample in a study of Graves' ophthalmopathy and Graves' hyperthyroidism. The authors amplified TCR beta CDR3 regions from RNA transcripts. The first round was an RT-PCR with HTBI primers, and the second round was a multiplex PCR. MiXCR was run by TCRdb on the multiplex PCR reads, yielding one entry per CDR3 protein. The sample shows more than 550,000 distinct CDR3 sequences, roughly two fifths of them seen only once. What was sequenced was peripheral blood. The receptors were sampled from an adult man with Graves' ophthalmopathy.

This rearrangement joins TRBV5-1 to TRBJ1-2; D perhaps matches TRBD1 (6 bases). Germline CDR1 SGHRS, CDR2 YFSETQ. This CDR3 region has 14 residues. V lost 0 bases to trimming and J lost 8 bases, with 14 bases between them. The CDR3 DNA follows: TGCGCCAGCAGCTTGGAGGGGGAAGGCAGGGGCTACACCTTC. Amino acid sequence: CASSLEGEGRGYTF.

This chain joins TRBV29-1 and TRBJ1-1; the match to TRBD1 covers 7 bases. The CDR3 loop spans 12 amino acids. The V and J ends lost 8 bases and 2 bases, in that order; junction bases with no gene match: 5. Germline V CDR1 and CDR2: SQVTM, ANQGSEA. CDR3 region: CSQGGPNTEAFF. CDR3 nucleotides: TGCAGCCAAGGGGGCCCAAACACTGAAGCTTTCTTT.

The chain is built from TRBV5-5 and TRBJ1-4; D remains unclear. The V gene lost 0 bases and the J gene lost 7 bases, with 13 bases spanning the gap. The CDR3 length is 15 residues. The germline gives CDR1 SGHKS, CDR2 YYEKEE (reference sequence). CDR3 amino acids: CASSLGTDAVEKLFF. The DNA of the CDR3 is TGTGCCAGCAGCTTGGGAACAGACGCGGTTGAAAAACTGTTTTTT.

A word on this clonotype: The junction shows a germline mismatch at one end, possibly a read error. The rearrangement uses TRBV7-9 and TRBJ1-2; 8 bases are shared with TRBD1. The CDR3 covers 15 residues. Germline assignment: CDR1 SEHNR and CDR2 FQNEAQ (reference sequence). The CDR3 sequence is CASSLGDRKRGGYTF. CDR3 bases: TGCGCCAGCAGCTTGGGGGACAGGAAGCGGGGTGGCTACACCTTC.

The sample holds many counts of this clonotype. This chain connects TRBV5-1 to TRBJ2-5, with TRBD2 identical over 7 bases. V lost 4 bases to trimming and J lost 5 bases; unmatched junction nucleotides: 8. The CDR3 totals 14 residues. In germline, CDR1 is SGHRS, CDR2 YFSETQ. Here the CDR3 DNA reads TGCGCCAGCAGCCCAGGAGGGGAGGGCGAGACCCAGTACTTC. This gives the protein CASSPGGEGETQYF.

This clonotype showed up many times. The chain uses TRBV12-3 or TRBV12-4 and TRBJ2-5; D is perhaps TRBD1 or TRBD2 (5 bases each). Trimming took 3 bases from V and 7 from J, leaving 12 bases between them. The CDR3 is 13 amino acids. The CDR3 region is CASSLGTVGTQYF. CDR3 DNA: TGTGCCAGCAGTTTGGGGACGGTGGGGACCCAGTACTTC.

As to this clonotype: An end of the junction differs from the germline gene, which may be a read error. The chain carries TRBV5-1 and TRBJ1-4; 7 bases are a match to TRBD1. Germline assignment: CDR1 SGHRS and CDR2 YFSETQ. There are 14 residues in the CDR3. The CDR3 region is CAISLGQGDKKLLF. The CDR3 nucleotides read TGCGCCATCAGCTTGGGGCAGGGGGATAAAAAACTGTTGTTT.

The rearrangement links TRBV7-8 to TRBJ1-4; 8 nucleotides line up with TRBD1. The germline V gene has CDR1 SGHVS and CDR2 FQNEAQ. This CDR3 contains 15 residues. With 5 bases clipped from V and 8 bases from J, the junction kept 10 bases outside the gene matches. The CDR3 protein is CASSAGTGVREKLFF. In DNA form, the CDR3 reads TGTGCCAGCAGCGCCGGGACAGGCGTTCGGGAAAAACTGTTTTTT.

The chain combines TRBV10-3 with TRBJ1-6; D unresolved. Germline CDR1 ENHRY, CDR2 SYGVKD. This CDR3 contains 14 residues. V lost 5 bases and J lost 6, with 11 bases in between. The DNA for the CDR3 is TGTGCCATCAGTTACGGTCAGGTTAATTCACCCCTCCACTTT. This sequence encodes CAISYGQVNSPLHF.

This chain joins TRBV10-3 and TRBJ2-5; 9 nucleotides agree with TRBD1. The ends lost 2 bases at V and 5 bases at J; junction bases unmatched: 3. The germline gives CDR1 ENHRY, CDR2 SYGVKD. This CDR3 comprises 14 residues. CDR3 loop: CAISETGGMETQYF. The CDR3 DNA is TGTGCCATCAGTGAGACAGGGGGCATGGAGACCCAGTACTTC.

V is TRBV5-1 and J is TRBJ2-2; D not certain. This CDR3 has 14 residues. Germline V gene lookup returns CDR1 SGHRS and CDR2 YFSETQ. V was cut by 0 bases and J by 7 bases, with 10 bases left in between. DNA for the CDR3: TGCGCCAGCAGCTTGGATAGACTCCTCGGGGAGCTGTTTTTT. This gives the protein CASSLDRLLGELFF.

The chain has TRBV7-9 and TRBJ2-7; TRBD1 might be the D (5 bases). CDR3 size: 18 residues. CDR1 is SEHNR and CDR2 is FQNEAQ in the germline V gene (reference sequence). Trimming cost V 4 bases and J 1 base, with 23 bases left between them. CDR3 amino acids: CASSSIKTKGPWSYEQYF. The DNA of the CDR3 is TGTGCCAGCAGCTCCATTAAGACCAAGGGGCCCTGGTCCTACGAGCAGTACTTC.

V is TRBV20-1 and J is TRBJ1-1; the D is unclear. The germline V and J ends were trimmed by 6 bases and 0 bases, with 11 bases remaining between them. Germline V CDR1 and CDR2: DFQATT, SNEGSKA (reference sequence). This CDR3 has 13 residues. CDR3: CSASPEVNTEAFF. CDR3 nucleotide sequence: TGCAGTGCCTCGCCAGAGGTGAACACTGAAGCTTTCTTT.

A remark on this clonotype: A junction boundary mismatches the germline segment, possibly from a read error. The V and J genes are TRBV20-1 and TRBJ2-7, with 11 bases fitting TRBD2. There are 14 residues in the CDR3. Germline CDR1 and CDR2: DFQATT and SNEGSKA (reference sequence). The CDR3 region is CSASRTSGSYERYF. Here the CDR3 DNA reads TGCAGTGCTAGTAGAACTAGCGGGAGCTACGAGCGGTACTTC.

J is TRBJ2-7 and V is TRBV2; 9 bases agree with TRBD1. Germline lookup yields CDR1 SNHLY and CDR2 FYNNEI. Losses at the gene ends were 6 bases for V and 2 bases for J; bases not matched to a gene: 5. The CDR3 contains 14 residues. The CDR3 coding sequence is TGTGCCAGCAGGGACAGGGGAGAGACCTACGAGCAGTACTTC. Encoded protein: CASRDRGETYEQYF.

CDR3 region: CASSGRDRGYPYGYTF. The DNA for the CDR3 is TGTGCCAGCAGTGGCCGCGACAGGGGCTATCCTTATGGCTACACCTTC. The chain carries TRBV12-3 or TRBV12-4 and TRBJ1-2; 8 bases align to TRBD1. This CDR3 contains 16 residues. The V gene end was trimmed by 5 bases and the J gene end by 5 bases; junction bases not matched to a gene: 13.

This clonotype was recorded at least ten times. The V and J genes are TRBV5-1 and TRBJ2-5, with 9 bases fitting TRBD1. CDR1 and CDR2 from the germline V gene are SGHRS and YFSETQ. J gave up 3 bases and V 4 bases, and 4 bases lay outside the gene matches. This CDR3 spans 14 amino acids. The CDR3 protein is CASSTGTGKETQYF. In DNA form, the CDR3 reads TGCGCCAGCAGCACCGGGACAGGGAAAGAGACCCAGTACTTC.

This clonotype was recorded at least ten times. The chain joins TRBV12-3 or TRBV12-4 to TRBJ2-5, with D perhaps matching TRBD1 (5 bases). The CDR3 sequence is 13 residues long. V was shortened by 5 bases and J by 3 bases, with 10 bases between the two germline ends. CDR3 in amino acids: CASSPGRKETQYF. CDR3 coding DNA: TGTGCCAGCAGTCCAGGGCGCAAAGAGACCCAGTACTTC.

The sample holds many counts of this clonotype. The chain has TRBV6-1 and TRBJ1-1; D gene uncertain. The germline V gene has CDR1 MNHNS and CDR2 SASEGT. The CDR3 totals 15 residues. V lost 6 bases to trimming and J lost 1 base, with 15 bases between them. CDR3 nucleotides: TGTGCCAGCAGCCCGAATATGGGAGGGAACACTGAAGCTTTCTTT. Translation gives CASSPNMGGNTEAFF.

The chain couples TRBV6-2 or TRBV6-3 to TRBJ2-7; D call uncertain. Germline assignment: CDR1 MNHEY and CDR2 SVGEGT. V lost 1 base and J 5 bases, leaving 9 bases between the germline ends. This CDR3 is built from 13 residues. CDR3 coding DNA: TGTGCCAGCAGTTACTTGTTAGCTAACGAGCAGTACTTC. Translated, it gives CASSYLLANEQYF.

The rearrangement uses TRBV25-1 and TRBJ2-6; D might be TRBD2 (6 bases). The CDR3 totals 15 residues. V was cut by 8 bases and J by 4 bases, with 15 bases left in between. Germline V CDR1 and CDR2: MGHDK, SYGVNS. CDR3 amino acids: CASLAPGVGANVLTF. CDR3 in DNA: TGTGCCAGCTTGGCCCCGGGGGTCGGGGCCAACGTCCTGACTTTC.

The chain employs TRBV7-3 and TRBJ2-7, with 10 bases fitting TRBD1. J lost 2 bases, V lost 0 bases, and 4 bases had no gene match. CDR3 size: 16 residues. Germline CDR1 SGHTA, CDR2 FQGTGA. CDR3: CASSLTSGQGAYEQYF. CDR3 DNA sequence: TGTGCCAGCAGCTTAACTAGCGGACAGGGGGCCTACGAGCAGTACTTC.

This sequence joins TRBV9 and TRBJ1-1, with D possibly matching TRBD1 (5 bases). From germline, CDR1 is SGDLS and CDR2 YYNGEE. V lost 0 bases and J 8 bases, leaving 17 bases between the germline ends. The CDR3 contains 15 residues. DNA for the CDR3: TGTGCCAGCAGCGTAGTTCCCGGAGTGACAGACGAAGCTTTCTTT. This codes for CASSVVPGVTDEAFF.

A note on this clonotype: This may be a read error, as it is one base from a much larger clone. V and J are TRBV29-1 and TRBJ2-7, with D maybe TRBD1 (8 bases). CDR1 SQVTM and CDR2 ANQGSEA come from the germline V gene. There are 13 residues in the CDR3. The CDR3, as DNA: TGCAGCGTTGAAACAGGGGGAGGGTCCGAGCTGTACTTC. It codes for CSVETGGGSELYF.

This chain connects TRBV10-3 to TRBJ1-4; the D gene is possibly TRBD1 (5 bases). V lost 10 bases, J lost 11 bases, and 17 bases lay in between. CDR1 is ENHRY and CDR2 is SYGVKD in the germline V gene. The CDR3 length is 12 residues. The CDR3 sequence is CATNPGLAKLFF. In DNA form, the CDR3 reads TGTGCCACGAACCCGGGACTAGCTAAACTGTTTTTT.

This clonotype was detected only a few times. The chain recombines TRBV14 with TRBJ2-3; 7 nucleotides align to TRBD2. The length of the CDR3 is 15 residues. The germline CDR1 and CDR2 sequences are SGHDN and FVKESK. Trimming removed 1 base from V and 6 bases from J; junction bases left unmatched: 7. The CDR3 DNA reads as TGTGCCAGCAGCCAAGGCGTGACTAGCTTCGATACGCAGTATTTT. It encodes CASSQGVTSFDTQYF.